The 17 T cell receptor beta chains listed next were all sequenced from one sample in a study of T cell changes during pregnancy in multiple sclerosis (dated 2019 in TCRdb). Libraries were built with the immunoSEQ multiplex PCR assay. Here the immuneACCESS table is served through TCRdb, limited to in-frame sequences with V and J called. Missing clones are a known gap in these copies; in checked studies unresolved V genes cover under half, and the rest lacks a known reason. The sample profile shows under 80,000 clones; approximately 92% of them were found once. The top ten clonotypes cover 2% to 2.5% of the sample. The source was peripheral blood, collected before pregnancy. The source is a female donor with multiple sclerosis, enrolled in a pregnancy study.

V is TRBV27 and J is TRBJ2-1; 8 bases fit TRBD2. The CDR3 is 14 residues long. The germline V gene encodes CDR1 MNHEY and CDR2 SMNVEV (reference sequence). The J segment lost 0 bases and the V segment lost 9 bases, leaving 4 bases of the junction unmatched. The CDR3: CASTGTSSYNEQFF. In DNA form, the CDR3 reads TGTGCCAGTACCGGGACTAGCTCCTACAATGAGCAGTTCTTC.

This chain joins TRBV7-9 and TRBJ2-5, with a weak D call TRBD2 (5 bases). Germline CDR1 and CDR2: SEHNR and FQNEAQ (reference sequence). Deletions cut 4 bases from V and 4 bases from J, with 10 bases between. The CDR3 consists of 13 residues. CDR3 DNA sequence: TGTGCCAGCAGCTGGGGAGTTGGAGAGACCCAGTACTTC. It codes for CASSWGVGETQYF.

This CDR3 is CASSQGPYEQYF. For the CDR3, the DNA is TGTGCCAGCAGTCAGGGGCCCTACGAGCAGTACTTC. The chain uses TRBV6-5 and TRBJ2-7; the D gene is possibly TRBD1 (6 bases). V shed 5 bases and J shed 2 bases, with 7 bases lying between them. CDR1 and CDR2 from the germline V gene are MNHEY and SVGAGI. The length of the CDR3 is 12 residues.

V usage is TRBV27 and J usage is TRBJ2-7; no clear D gene. In germline, CDR1 is MNHEY, CDR2 SMNVEV (reference sequence). The CDR3 is made up of 13 amino acids. Deletions cut 2 bases from V and 7 bases from J, with 12 bases between. CDR3 DNA sequence: TGTGCCAGCAGTTTAGCCCTAAGCTCAGAGCAGTACTTC. Its protein is CASSLALSSEQYF.

This clone was counted once. V is TRBV5-1 and J is TRBJ2-7, with TRBD1 matching over 7 bases. CDR3 length: 14 amino acids. The trim removed 3 bases at V and 1 base at J, leaving 4 bases unmatched. Germline CDR1 is SGHRS and CDR2 is YFSETQ. In nucleotides, the CDR3 is TGCGCCAGCAGCTCCCACAGGGGATCCTACGAGCAGTACTTC. It yields the protein CASSSHRGSYEQYF.

This rearrangement joins TRBV4-3 to TRBJ2-5; a possible D gene is TRBD2 (5 bases). Trimming took off 1 base at V and 5 bases at J, with 8 bases between the two ends. The CDR3 extends over 13 amino acids. Germline CDR1 and CDR2: LGHNA and YSLEER. The DNA of the CDR3 is TGCGCCAGCAGCCAAGCGAGGGATGAGACCCAGTACTTC. Encoded protein: CASSQARDETQYF.

This clone was recorded only once. The V gene is TRBV6-5, the J gene TRBJ2-5; D not certain. This CDR3 comprises 14 residues. The V gene lost 0 bases and the J gene lost 0 bases, with 5 bases spanning the gap. Germline assignment: CDR1 MNHEY and CDR2 SVGAGI. The DNA of the CDR3 is TGTGCCAGCAGTTACTCCCCGTACCAAGAGACCCAGTACTTC. Protein: CASSYSPYQETQYF.

The chain combines TRBV5-4 with TRBJ2-7; D is possibly TRBD1 (8 bases). This CDR3 spans 16 amino acids. Germline CDR1 is SGHNT and CDR2 is YYREEE (reference sequence). V was cut by 4 bases and J by 3 bases, with 20 bases left in between. The CDR3 region is CASSGGGDRGLYEQYF. In DNA, the CDR3 is TGTGCCAGCAGCGGGGGGGGAGACAGGGGCCTCTACGAGCAGTACTTC.

This rearrangement joins TRBV19 to TRBJ1-5, with unresolved D. Trimming left V 3 bases short and J 5 bases short, with 5 bases between. CDR3 length equals 12 residues. Germline lookup yields CDR1 LNHDA and CDR2 SQIVND (reference sequence). The CDR3 DNA reads as TGTGCCAGTAGTATCGACTATCAGCCCCAGCATTTT. Translated, it gives CASSIDYQPQHF.

The V gene is TRBV6-4, the J gene TRBJ2-2; D not certain. Trimming stripped 9 bases from V and 1 base from J, with 9 bases between. In germline, CDR1 is MRHNA, CDR2 SNTAGT. This CDR3 spans 13 amino acids. The CDR3 region is CASQDKNTGELFF. CDR3 nucleotides: TGTGCCAGTCAGGATAAGAACACCGGGGAGCTGTTTTTT.

The chain employs TRBV6-1 and TRBJ2-2, with TRBD1 identical over 9 bases. J was trimmed by 3 bases and V by 1 base; bases with no gene match: 0. Germline V gene sequence: CDR1 MNHNS, CDR2 SASEGT. This CDR3 is built from 15 residues. Here the CDR3 reads CASSEGTGDTGELFF. The DNA of the CDR3 is TGTGCCAGCAGTGAAGGGACAGGGGACACCGGGGAGCTGTTTTTT.

This CDR3 is CASQTGMNTEAFF. The CDR3 DNA reads TGTGCCAGCCAGACAGGCATGAACACTGAAGCTTTCTTT. The chain joins TRBV27 to TRBJ1-1, with a possible D match to TRBD1 (6 bases). The CDR3 contains 13 residues. The V end lost 8 bases, the J end lost 0 bases, and 10 bases lay between the germline ends. Germline V gives CDR1 MNHEY, CDR2 SMNVEV (reference sequence).

V usage is TRBV25-1 and J usage is TRBJ2-5, with a possible D match to TRBD2 (6 bases). V was pared by 3 bases and J by 3 bases, with 14 bases between. The CDR3 totals 15 residues. CDR1 and CDR2 (germline): MGHDK, SYGVNS. The CDR3 loop reads CASSEPSGLKETQYF. The CDR3 nucleotides are TGTGCCAGCAGTGAGCCCTCGGGACTCAAAGAGACCCAGTACTTC.

CDR3 sequence reads: CASRRADSGNTIYF. The DNA for the CDR3 is TGTGCCAGCAGGAGGGCAGACTCTGGAAACACCATATATTTT. This chain connects TRBV7-9 to TRBJ1-3; D gene unclear. CDR3 length equals 14 residues. The V end lost 6 bases, the J end lost 0 bases, and 9 bases lay between the germline ends. Germline V gene lookup returns CDR1 SEHNR and CDR2 FQNEAQ (reference sequence).

The chain carries TRBV6-6 and TRBJ2-7; the match to TRBD2 covers 10 bases. V lost 5 bases and J lost 3; bases outside the gene matches: 4. CDR3 size: 14 residues. Germline CDR1 MNHNY, CDR2 SVGAGI (reference sequence). The CDR3 sequence: CASSLAGERYEQYF. CDR3 coding DNA: TGTGCCAGCAGTCTAGCGGGAGAGCGCTACGAGCAGTACTTC.

The gene calls are TRBV15 and TRBJ2-7, with a weak D call TRBD1 (6 bases). This CDR3 is built from 14 residues. Germline CDR1 reads LNHNV; CDR2 reads YYDKDF (reference sequence). Trimming stripped 4 bases from V and 0 bases from J, with 10 bases between. The CDR3 loop reads CATSTNRDSYEQYF. DNA for the CDR3: TGTGCCACCAGCACCAACAGGGACTCCTACGAGCAGTACTTC.

The chain recombines TRBV6-8 with TRBJ1-5; 9 bases line up with TRBD1. Germline CDR1 and CDR2: MNHGY and SAAAGT. The CDR3 consists of 18 residues. Trimming cost V 4 bases and J 2 bases; bases outside gene matches: 12. The DNA of the CDR3 is TGTGCCAGCAGTTGTCGGGGACAGGGAGGTCGTGGCAATCAGCCCCAGCATTTT. It encodes CASSCRGQGGRGNQPQHF.